This TCR beta chain was retrieved from a study of early T cells in non-severe SARS-CoV-2 infection. Overall study: Bulk RNA from unsorted whole blood was sequenced; chains were unpaired.

Study-level points and caveats: Sequences matched to VDJdb favored anti-spike CD8 responses, while private and CD4 specificities were missed.

The TCR library protocol attached unique molecular identifiers to the individual cDNA molecules. TCRdb passed the 5' RACE reads through MiXCR, listing each CDR3 protein once. This sample carries more than 55,000 distinct CDR3 sequences, around 13% of them seen once, and the ten largest clones take under 4.5%. CDR1 is SQVTM, CDR2 ANQGSEA, per germline. CDR3 length: 15 residues. The V segment lost 4 bases and the J segment 5 bases; nucleotides outside the gene matches: 9. This clonotype came up many times. Its antigen is still unknown. This chain links TRBV29-1 with TRBJ2-2; 8 bases map to TRBD2. The receptor was isolated from an adult who was a healthcare worker with PCR-confirmed SARS-CoV-2 infection or an uninfected control (not recorded which). Sequencing used whole blood. The CDR3 DNA reads TGCAGCGTTGGTCCTGGCGGGGGGCGGACCGGGGAGCTGTTTTTT. It codes for CSVGPGGGRTGELFF.